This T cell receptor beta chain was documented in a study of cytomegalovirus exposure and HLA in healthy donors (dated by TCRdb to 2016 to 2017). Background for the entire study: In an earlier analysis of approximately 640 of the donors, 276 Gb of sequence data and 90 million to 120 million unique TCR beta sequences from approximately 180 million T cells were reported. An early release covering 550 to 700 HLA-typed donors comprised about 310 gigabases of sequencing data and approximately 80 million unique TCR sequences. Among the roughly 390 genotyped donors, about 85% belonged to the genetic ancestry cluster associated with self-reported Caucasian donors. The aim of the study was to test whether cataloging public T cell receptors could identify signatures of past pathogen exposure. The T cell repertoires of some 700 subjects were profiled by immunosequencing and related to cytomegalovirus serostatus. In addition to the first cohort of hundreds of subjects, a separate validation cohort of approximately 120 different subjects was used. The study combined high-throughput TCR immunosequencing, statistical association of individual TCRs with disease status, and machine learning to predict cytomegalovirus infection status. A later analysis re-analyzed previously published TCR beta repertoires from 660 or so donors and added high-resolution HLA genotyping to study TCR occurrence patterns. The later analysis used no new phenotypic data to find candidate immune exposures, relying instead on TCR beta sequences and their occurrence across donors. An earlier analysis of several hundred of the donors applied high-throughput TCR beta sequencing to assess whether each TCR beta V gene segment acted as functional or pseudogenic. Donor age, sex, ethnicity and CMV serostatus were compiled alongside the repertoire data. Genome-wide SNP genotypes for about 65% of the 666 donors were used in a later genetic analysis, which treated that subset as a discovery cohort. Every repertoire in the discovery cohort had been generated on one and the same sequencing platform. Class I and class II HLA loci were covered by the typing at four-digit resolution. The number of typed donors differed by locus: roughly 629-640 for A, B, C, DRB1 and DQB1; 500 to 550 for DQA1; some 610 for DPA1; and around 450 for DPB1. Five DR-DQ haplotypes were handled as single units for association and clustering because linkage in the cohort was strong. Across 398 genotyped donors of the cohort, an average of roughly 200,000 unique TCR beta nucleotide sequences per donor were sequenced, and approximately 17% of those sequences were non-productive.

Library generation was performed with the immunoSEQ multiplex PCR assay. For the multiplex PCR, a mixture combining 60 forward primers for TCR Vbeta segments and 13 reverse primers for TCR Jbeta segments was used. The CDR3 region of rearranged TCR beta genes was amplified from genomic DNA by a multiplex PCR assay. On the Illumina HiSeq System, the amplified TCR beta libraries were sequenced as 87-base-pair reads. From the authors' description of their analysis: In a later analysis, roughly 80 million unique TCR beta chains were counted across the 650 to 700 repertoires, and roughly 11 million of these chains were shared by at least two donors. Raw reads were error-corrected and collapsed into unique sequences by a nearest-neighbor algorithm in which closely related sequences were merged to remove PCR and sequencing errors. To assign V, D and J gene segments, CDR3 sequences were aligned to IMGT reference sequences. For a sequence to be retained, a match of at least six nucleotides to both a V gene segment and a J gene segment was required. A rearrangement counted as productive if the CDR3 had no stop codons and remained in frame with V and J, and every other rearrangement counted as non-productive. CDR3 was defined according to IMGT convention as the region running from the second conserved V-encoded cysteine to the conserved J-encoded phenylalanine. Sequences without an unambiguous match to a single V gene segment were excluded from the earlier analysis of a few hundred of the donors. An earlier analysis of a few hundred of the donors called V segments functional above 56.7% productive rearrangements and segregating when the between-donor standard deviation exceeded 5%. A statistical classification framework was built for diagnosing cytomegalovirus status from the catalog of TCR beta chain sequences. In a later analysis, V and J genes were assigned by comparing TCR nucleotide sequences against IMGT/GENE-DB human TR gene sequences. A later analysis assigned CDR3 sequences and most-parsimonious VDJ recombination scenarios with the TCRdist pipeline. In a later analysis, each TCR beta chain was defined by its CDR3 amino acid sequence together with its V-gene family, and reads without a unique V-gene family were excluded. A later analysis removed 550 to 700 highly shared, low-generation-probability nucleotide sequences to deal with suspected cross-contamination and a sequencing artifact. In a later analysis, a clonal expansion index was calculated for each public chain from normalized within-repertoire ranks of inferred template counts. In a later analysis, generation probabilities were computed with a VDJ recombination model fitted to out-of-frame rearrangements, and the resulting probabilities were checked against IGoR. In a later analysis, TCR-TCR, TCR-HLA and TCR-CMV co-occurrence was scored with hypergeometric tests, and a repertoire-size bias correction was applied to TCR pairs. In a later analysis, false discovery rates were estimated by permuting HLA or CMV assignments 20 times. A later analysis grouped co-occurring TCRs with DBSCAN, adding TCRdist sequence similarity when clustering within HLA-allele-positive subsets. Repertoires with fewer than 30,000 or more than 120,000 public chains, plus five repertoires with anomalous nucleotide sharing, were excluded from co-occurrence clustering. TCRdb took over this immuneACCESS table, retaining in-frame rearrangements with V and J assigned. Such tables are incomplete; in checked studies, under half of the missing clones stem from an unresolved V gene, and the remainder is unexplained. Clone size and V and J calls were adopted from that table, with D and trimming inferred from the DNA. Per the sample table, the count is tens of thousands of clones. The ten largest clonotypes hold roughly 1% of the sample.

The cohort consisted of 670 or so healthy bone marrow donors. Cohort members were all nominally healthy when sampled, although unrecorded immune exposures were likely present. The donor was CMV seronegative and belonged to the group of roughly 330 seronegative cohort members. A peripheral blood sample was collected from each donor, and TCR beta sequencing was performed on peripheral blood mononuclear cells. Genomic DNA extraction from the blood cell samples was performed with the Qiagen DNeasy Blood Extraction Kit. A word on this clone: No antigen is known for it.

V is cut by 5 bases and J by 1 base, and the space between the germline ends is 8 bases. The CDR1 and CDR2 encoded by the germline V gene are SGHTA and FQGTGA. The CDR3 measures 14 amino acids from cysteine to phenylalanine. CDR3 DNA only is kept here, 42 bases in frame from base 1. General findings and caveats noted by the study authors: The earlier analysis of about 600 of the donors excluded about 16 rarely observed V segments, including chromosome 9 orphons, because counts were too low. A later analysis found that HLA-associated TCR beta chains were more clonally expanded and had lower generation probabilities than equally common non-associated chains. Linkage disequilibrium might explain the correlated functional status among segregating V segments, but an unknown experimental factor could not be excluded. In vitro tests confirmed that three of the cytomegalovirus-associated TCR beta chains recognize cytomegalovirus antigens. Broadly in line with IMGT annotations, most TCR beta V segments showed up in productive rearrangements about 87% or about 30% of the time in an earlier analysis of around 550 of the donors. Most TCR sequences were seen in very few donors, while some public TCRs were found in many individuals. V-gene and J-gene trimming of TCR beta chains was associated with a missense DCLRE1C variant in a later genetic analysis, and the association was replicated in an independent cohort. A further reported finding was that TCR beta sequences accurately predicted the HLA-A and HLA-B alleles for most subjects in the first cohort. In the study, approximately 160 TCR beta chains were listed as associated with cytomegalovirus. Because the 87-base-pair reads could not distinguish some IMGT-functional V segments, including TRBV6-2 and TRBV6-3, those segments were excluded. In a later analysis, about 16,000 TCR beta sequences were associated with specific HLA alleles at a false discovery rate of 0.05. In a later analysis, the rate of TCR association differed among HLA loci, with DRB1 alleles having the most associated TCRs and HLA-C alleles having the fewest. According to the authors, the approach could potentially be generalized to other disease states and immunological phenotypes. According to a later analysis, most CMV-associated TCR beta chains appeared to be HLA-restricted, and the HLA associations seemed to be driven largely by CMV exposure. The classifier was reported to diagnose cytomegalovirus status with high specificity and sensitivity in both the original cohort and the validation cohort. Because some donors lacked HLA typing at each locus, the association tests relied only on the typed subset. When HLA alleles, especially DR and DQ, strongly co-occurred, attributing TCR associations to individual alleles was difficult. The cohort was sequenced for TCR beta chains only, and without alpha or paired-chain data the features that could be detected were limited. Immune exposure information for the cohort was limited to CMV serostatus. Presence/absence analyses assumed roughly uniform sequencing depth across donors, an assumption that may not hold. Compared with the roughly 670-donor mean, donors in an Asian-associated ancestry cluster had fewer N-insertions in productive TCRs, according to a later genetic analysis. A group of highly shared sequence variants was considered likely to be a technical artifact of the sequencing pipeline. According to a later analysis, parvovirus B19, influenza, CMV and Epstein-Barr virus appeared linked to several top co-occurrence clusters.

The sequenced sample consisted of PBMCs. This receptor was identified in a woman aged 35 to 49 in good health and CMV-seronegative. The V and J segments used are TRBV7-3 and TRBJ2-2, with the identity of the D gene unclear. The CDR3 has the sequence CASSPARNTGELFF. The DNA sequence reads TGTGCCAGCAGCCCCGCGAGGAACACCGGGGAGCTGTTTTTT. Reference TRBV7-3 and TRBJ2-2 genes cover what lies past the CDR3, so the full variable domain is GAGVSQTPSNKVTEKGKYVELRCDPISGHTALYWYRQSLGQGPEFLIYFQGTGAADDSGLPNDRFFAVRPEGSVSTLKIQRTERGDSAVYLCASSPARNTGELFFGEGSRLTVL.